Described below is a single T cell receptor (beta chain) sequence and its context. Its target is not known. The sample originates from a study of CD8 T cells in ankylosing spondylitis. Each TCR beta library was made by quantitative 5'-RACE that incorporated molecular barcodes. TCRdb passed the 5' RACE reads through MiXCR, listing each CDR3 protein once. Of under 550,000 distinct CDR3 sequences in the sample, roughly a quarter were seen once. The junction had 11 bases not matched to a gene; V was cut back by 5 bases and J by 1 base. Germline lookup yields CDR1 KGHDR and CDR2 SFDVKD. This CDR3 spans 17 amino acids. Study-level points and caveats: Seven or eight highly homologous variants formed a TCR beta motif that appeared characteristic of ankylosing spondylitis blood. Significant enrichment of disease-linked clones was reportedly seen in matched ankylosing spondylitis synovial fluid.

The sample comprised blood, either unsorted or a sorted T cell fraction (not recorded which). This receptor was obtained from a male donor with ankylosing spondylitis. This chain joins TRBV24-1 and TRBJ2-7; 9 positions agree with TRBD2. CDR3 residues: CATSGASGRFSSYEQYV. CDR3 in DNA: TGTGCCACCAGTGGAGCCAGCGGGAGGTTCTCTTCCTACGAGCAGTACGTC.